This TCR beta chain was identified during a study of shared clonotypes between healthy human individuals. The study, taken as a whole, reports: Genetic and exposure-history diversity was limited by the few donors.

Points on this clone: The target antigen is unknown.

An even split of each subset's genomic DNA across several immunoSEQ plates was performed. TCRdb's table, derived via immunoSEQ multiplex PCR, lists solely in-frame clones and lacks some. The data contain 2.3 million or so clones, approximately 95% of them singletons. CD45RA-negative memory and CD45RA+ naive subsets were split from the CD4+ cells. Germline V gives CDR1 SGHRS, CDR2 YFSETQ. This CDR3 contains 13 residues. The V gene lost 3 bases and the J gene lost 1 base, with 7 bases spanning the gap. This TCR was recovered from a man between 18 and 35 years old in good health. Some clones in this sample may be carry-over from other donors' samples. This rearrangement joins TRBV5-1 to TRBJ1-1; D is undetermined. Sequencing input: naive CD4+ T cells from PBMCs. Subset noted: CD45RA+ positively selected. In DNA form, the CDR3 reads TGCGCCAGCAGCTCAATCGGGAACACTGAAGCTTTCTTT. Translating it yields CASSSIGNTEAFF.